This T cell receptor (beta chain) was recorded in a study of Graves' ophthalmopathy and Graves' hyperthyroidism. Study-wide results and limits: Most expanded clonotypes in thyroid above 0.001 frequency also showed up in blood. Ophthalmopathy and stable hyperthyroidism were discriminated by a 13-signature model, with approximately 88% sensitivity and nearly 84% specificity.

This clonotype was seen ten or more times. Its antigen is unknown. Researchers took RNA transcripts and amplified TCR beta CDR3 regions from them. The authors performed first-round RT-PCR with HTBI primers and then a second-round multiplex PCR. MiXCR was run by TCRdb on the multiplex PCR reads, yielding one entry per CDR3 protein. This table has some 160,000 distinct CDR3 sequences, roughly 36% appearing once. This clonotype was sampled from a man aged 25 to 40 with Graves' ophthalmopathy. The sample was peripheral blood.

Here the CDR3 reads CASSLEGRGPSGNTIYF. As DNA, the CDR3 is TGTGCCAGCAGCTTAGAGGGAAGAGGCCCCTCTGGAAACACCATATATTTT. The chain employs TRBV11-2 and TRBJ1-3; no reliable D call. The V gene lost 0 bases and the J gene lost 0 bases, with 12 bases spanning the gap. This CDR3 spans 17 amino acids. Germline V gene lookup returns CDR1 SGHAT and CDR2 FQNNGV. Based on the CDR3 plus reference TRBV11-2 and TRBJ1-3, the full variable domain is EAGVAQSPRYKIIEKRQSVAFWCNPISGHATLYWYQQILGQGPKLLIQFQNNGVVDDSQLPKDRFSAERLKGVDSTLKIQPAKLEDSAVYLCASSLEGRGPSGNTIYFGEGSWLTVV.